One sample yielded the 28 T cell receptor beta chains listed below, sequenced in a study of blood T cell repertoires in COVID-19 (dated by TCRdb to about 2020). The method behind the library was the immunoSEQ multiplex PCR assay. The immuneACCESS repertoire file appears here via TCRdb, limited to in-frame rearrangements. These files lack a portion of the clones; in checked studies, under half of the deficit traces to unresolved V genes, and the cause of the others is not known. The sample yields hundreds of thousands of clones; 87% were counted once. The leading ten clones occupy 7.8% of the sample. Sequencing was done on a sample of peripheral blood. These receptors were collected from a woman aged 45-60 years who had recovered from COVID-19.

Notes on this clone: The sample holds other DNA sequences that translate to the same CDR3. The chain links TRBV5-4 to TRBJ2-7; D perhaps matches TRBD1 (5 bases). This CDR3 contains 13 residues. Per germline, CDR1 SGHNT and CDR2 YYREEE (reference sequence). Trimming removed 1 base at V and 1 base at J, with 6 bases between. The CDR3 bases are TGTGCCAGCAGCTTGACAGGTTCCTACGAGCAGTACTTC. It is translated as CASSLTGSYEQYF.

The V call is TRBV28, the J call TRBJ1-2; 9 positions match TRBD1. After removal of 5 bases from V and 7 bases from J, the junction contained 5 bases not matched to a gene. CDR3 length: 13 residues. Germline V gene sequence: CDR1 MDHEN, CDR2 SYDVKM. The CDR3 nucleotides are TGTGCCAGCAGTCGGGGGACAGGGTTTGGCTACACCTTC. Protein product: CASSRGTGFGYTF.

The V call is TRBV27, the J call TRBJ1-6; tentative D call: TRBD1 (5 bases). CDR3 length: 14 amino acids. V was cut by 6 bases and J by 7 bases, with 13 bases left in between. Germline-derived CDR1 and CDR2 are MNHEY and SMNVEV (reference sequence). CDR3 bases: TGTGCCAGCAGCGAAGGACGGGGGAATTCACCCCTCCACTTT. Translation gives CASSEGRGNSPLHF.

The chain combines TRBV5-4 with TRBJ2-2; TRBD2 agrees at 7 bases. CDR3 length: 16 amino acids. The V segment lost 5 bases and the J segment 2 bases; nucleotides outside the gene matches: 9. The germline V gene encodes CDR1 SGHNT and CDR2 YYREEE (reference sequence). CDR3 protein: CASRRASGVNTGELFF. DNA for the CDR3: TGTGCCAGCAGACGGGCTAGCGGAGTTAACACCGGGGAGCTGTTTTTT.

The chain recombines TRBV10-1 with TRBJ2-3, with a possible D match to TRBD2 (7 bases). The CDR3 has 15 amino acids. Germline V gives CDR1 WNHNN, CDR2 SYGVQD (reference sequence). V lost 5 bases, J lost 1 base, and 13 bases lay in between. The CDR3 loop reads CASSPTGGRTDTQYF. CDR3 DNA sequence: TGCGCCAGCAGTCCCACGGGGGGCCGCACAGATACGCAGTATTTT.

The chain uses TRBV4-3 and TRBJ2-2, with TRBD2 as a possible D gene (6 bases). The CDR3 has 17 amino acids. The V gene lost 1 base and the J gene lost 6 bases, with 18 bases spanning the gap. Germline CDR1 and CDR2: LGHNA and YSLEER. The CDR3 protein is CASSQVSPTSFAGELFF. For the CDR3, the DNA is TGCGCCAGCAGCCAAGTTTCCCCGACTAGTTTTGCCGGGGAGCTGTTTTTT.

In its sample, this clone was seen once. The chain has TRBV6-5 and TRBJ2-1, with D possibly TRBD2 on 7 matching bases. The CDR3 is 15 residues long. V lost 7 bases to trimming and J lost 3 bases, with 16 bases between them. Germline V lookup: CDR1 MNHEY, CDR2 SVGAGI. CDR3 region: CASTGLQGVYNEQFF. The CDR3 coding sequence is TGTGCCAGCACGGGACTACAGGGTGTCTACAATGAGCAGTTCTTC.

J is TRBJ2-7 and V is TRBV5-6; maybe TRBD2 (6 bases). This CDR3 is built from 15 residues. CDR1 SGHDT and CDR2 YYEEEE come from the germline V gene. The V end was cut by 7 bases, the J end by 7 bases, with 24 bases between. The CDR3 protein is CASALGGNFPWEQYF. The CDR3 DNA follows: TGTGCCAGCGCCCTGGGGGGTAATTTCCCCTGGGAGCAGTACTTC.

This chain connects TRBV7-2 to TRBJ1-2; the D gene is possibly TRBD1 (5 bases). Trimming took off 2 bases at V and 8 bases at J, with 9 bases between the two ends. Germline V lookup: CDR1 SGHTA, CDR2 FQGNSA. The CDR3 loop spans 12 amino acids. CDR3 region: CASSLSGDGYTF. In DNA form, the CDR3 reads TGTGCCAGCAGCTTATCGGGGGACGGCTACACCTTC.

The chain is built from TRBV7-9 and TRBJ2-1, with a tentative D call TRBD1 (5 bases). Deletions cut 5 bases from V and 3 bases from J, with 17 bases between. This CDR3 has 16 residues. The germline gives CDR1 SEHNR, CDR2 FQNEAQ (reference sequence). DNA for the CDR3: TGTGCCAGCAGCAGCCCATTGATAACAGGCTACAATGAGCAGTTCTTC. Translating gives CASSSPLITGYNEQFF.

The chain joins TRBV11-1 to TRBJ1-1, with D possibly being TRBD1 (5 bases). CDR3 length: 15 residues. Germline assignment: CDR1 SGHAT and CDR2 FQDESV (reference sequence). Between the trimmed V and J ends, which lost 2 bases and 5 bases, there was a span of 15 bases. The CDR3 protein is CASSLTLSPGTEAFF. The CDR3 nucleotides are TGTGCCAGCAGCTTAACACTCTCCCCAGGGACTGAAGCTTTCTTT.

V gene TRBV30 combines with J gene TRBJ1-1; no clear D gene. The V gene lost 1 base and the J gene lost 4 bases, with 7 bases spanning the gap. Germline assignment: CDR1 GTSNPN and CDR2 SVGIG (reference sequence). The CDR3 sequence is 12 residues long. The CDR3 region has the DNA TGTGCCTGGAGTGACGGCGGCACTGAAGCTTTCTTT. Encoded protein: CAWSDGGTEAFF. The full variable domain, in which reference TRBV30 and TRBJ1-1 provide the parts outside the CDR3, is SQTIHQWPATLVQPVGSPLSLECTVEGTSNPNLYWYRQAAGRGLQLLFYSVGIGQISSEVPQNLSASRPQDRQFILSSKKLLLSDSGFYLCAWSDGGTEAFFGQGTRLTVV.

Only a few counts were recorded for this clone. This chain joins TRBV7-2 and TRBJ1-6, with 8 positions matching TRBD1. Germline V gene data show CDR1 as SGHTA and CDR2 as FQGNSA. This CDR3 is built from 17 residues. J was trimmed by 4 bases and V by 5 bases; bases with no gene match: 10. CDR3 in DNA: TGTGCCAGCAGCCGGATAGGACAGGGATCTTATAATTCACCCCTCCACTTT. Its protein is CASSRIGQGSYNSPLHF.

The chain links TRBV2 to TRBJ2-5, with 8 positions matching TRBD1. V shed 8 bases and J 5 bases; nucleotides not matched to a gene: 13. In germline, CDR1 is SNHLY, CDR2 FYNNEI. CDR3 length equals 15 residues. The CDR3 sequence: CASAKSQGAPETQYF. Written as DNA, the CDR3 is TGTGCCAGCGCAAAATCCCAGGGGGCGCCCGAGACCCAGTACTTC. The full variable domain, in which reference TRBV2 and TRBJ2-5 provide the parts outside the CDR3, is EPEVTQTPSHQVTQMGQEVILRCVPISNHLYFYWYRQILGQKVEFLVSFYNNEISEKSEIFDDQFSVERPDGSNFTLKIRSTKLEDSAMYFCASAKSQGAPETQYFGPGTRLLVL.

The chain has TRBV9 and TRBJ2-5; tentatively, D is TRBD2 (6 bases). Between the trimmed V and J ends, which lost 1 base and 3 bases, there was a span of 16 bases. The germline V gene has CDR1 SGDLS and CDR2 YYNGEE. The CDR3 totals 16 residues. The CDR3 nucleotides read TGTGCCAGCAGCGTACGTCCTGCGGGGATAAAAGAGACCCAGTACTTC. Translated, it gives CASSVRPAGIKETQYF.

This clone was counted once. This chain connects TRBV30 to TRBJ1-4; unclear D gene. This CDR3 spans 13 amino acids. Trimming pared 2 bases from V and 5 bases from J, leaving 9 bases between. CDR1 and CDR2 from the germline V gene are GTSNPN and SVGIG (reference sequence). In DNA, the CDR3 is TGTGCCTGGAGTTACGCGCTGAATGAAAAACTGTTTTTT. Its protein is CAWSYALNEKLFF.

This chain connects TRBV3-1 (or the pseudogene TRBV3-2) to TRBJ1-4; a possible D gene is TRBD1 (5 bases). V was clipped by 3 bases and J by 7 bases, with 12 bases between them. The germline V gene has CDR1 LGHDT and CDR2 YNNKEL (reference sequence). This CDR3 is built from 14 residues. CDR3 loop: CASSHTGVGEKLFF. For the CDR3, the DNA is TGTGCCAGCAGCCATACGGGGGTAGGTGAAAAACTGTTTTTT.

The genes are TRBV13 and TRBJ2-4, with TRBD1 identical over 9 bases. Germline trimming cut 5 bases from V and 0 bases from J; bases unmatched to any gene: 14. This CDR3 comprises 19 residues. Germline V CDR1 and CDR2: PRHDT, FYEKMQ (reference sequence). CDR3 sequence reads: CASSRYTGTGLAAKNIQYF. The CDR3 nucleotides are TGTGCCAGCAGCAGGTATACCGGGACAGGGTTGGCAGCCAAAAACATTCAGTACTTC.

The CDR3: CASSSSTPGQGSAFF. The CDR3 DNA follows: TGTGCCAGCAGCTCCTCAACTCCGGGACAGGGTTCGGCTTTCTTT. The chain couples TRBV7-2 to TRBJ1-1, with TRBD1 matching over 9 bases. The CDR3 covers 15 residues. V lost 4 bases, J lost 11 bases, and 14 bases stayed unmatched. Per germline, CDR1 SGHTA and CDR2 FQGNSA.

The gene calls are TRBV4-3 and TRBJ2-2, with 9 bases identical to TRBD1. The trim removed 2 bases at V and 4 bases at J, leaving 5 bases unmatched. The CDR3 extends over 16 amino acids. Germline V gives CDR1 LGHNA, CDR2 YSLEER. This CDR3 reads CASSQWDRAVTGELFF. CDR3 nucleotides: TGCGCCAGCAGCCAATGGGACAGGGCTGTCACCGGGGAGCTGTTTTTT.

This rearrangement joins TRBV28 to TRBJ2-7; D perhaps matches TRBD2 (6 bases). Germline CDR1 is MDHEN and CDR2 is SYDVKM. CDR3 length: 15 residues. Trimming removed 5 bases from V and 5 bases from J, with 19 bases in between. The CDR3 here is CASSLMDGGIHEQYF. CDR3 bases: TGTGCCAGCAGTCTTATGGACGGGGGTATTCACGAGCAGTACTTC.

J is TRBJ2-3 and V is TRBV28, with 9 bases aligning to TRBD2. CDR1 is MDHEN, CDR2 SYDVKM, per germline. Trimming removed 3 bases from V and 2 bases from J; junction bases left unmatched: 12. This CDR3 comprises 18 residues. CDR3 sequence reads: CASSLPPLAGPYTDTQYF. The CDR3 DNA is TGTGCCAGCAGTTTGCCCCCACTAGCGGGTCCTTACACAGATACGCAGTATTTT.

This chain uses TRBV2 with TRBJ2-3; D is undetermined. Germline CDR1 reads SNHLY; CDR2 reads FYNNEI. CDR3 length equals 14 residues. Deletions cut 5 bases from V and 2 bases from J, with 11 bases between. The DNA of the CDR3 is TGTGCCAGCAGTAGCCGGGTCTCCACAGATACGCAGTATTTT. Its protein is CASSSRVSTDTQYF.

This chain connects TRBV28 to TRBJ2-3, with 14 positions matching TRBD2. There are 19 residues in the CDR3. From germline, CDR1 is MDHEN and CDR2 SYDVKM. V lost 6 bases, J lost 5 bases, and 16 bases stayed unmatched. CDR3: CASSQTSGRASDVGDTQYF. The CDR3 region has the DNA TGTGCCAGCAGCCAGACTAGCGGGAGGGCCTCTGATGTTGGAGATACGCAGTATTTT.

This chain joins TRBV6-2 or TRBV6-3 and TRBJ2-5; D not certain. CDR1 and CDR2 from the germline V gene are MNHEY and SVGEGT. The V gene lost 2 bases and the J gene lost 3 bases, with 16 bases spanning the gap. The CDR3 totals 16 residues. The CDR3 DNA reads TGTGCCAGCAGTTACCCAGGCTACCTCGTTAAAGAGACCCAGTACTTC. This codes for CASSYPGYLVKETQYF.

This clone was observed once. The chain recombines TRBV9 with TRBJ2-3, with 13 bases lining up with TRBD2. V lost 3 bases, J lost 6 bases, and 4 bases stayed unmatched. CDR3 length equals 15 residues. Germline CDR1 is SGDLS and CDR2 is YYNGEE. The CDR3 DNA follows: TGTGCCAGCAGCGCAACTAGCGGGAGGGAGGATACGCAGTATTTT. It yields the protein CASSATSGREDTQYF.

The chain employs TRBV19 and TRBJ2-3; D remains ambiguous. Trimming left V 3 bases short and J 0 bases short, with 10 bases between. Germline assignment: CDR1 LNHDA and CDR2 SQIVND (reference sequence). The CDR3 consists of 15 residues. CDR3 sequence: CASSITTPSTDTQYF. The CDR3 nucleotides read TGTGCCAGTAGTATTACGACTCCTAGCACAGATACGCAGTATTTT. Full variable domain (rest looked up from reference TRBV19 and TRBJ2-3): DGGITQSPKYLFRKEGQNVTLSCEQNLNHDAMYWYRQDPGQGLRLIYYSQIVNDFQKGDIAEGYSVSREKKESFPLTVTSAQKNPTAFYLCASSITTPSTDTQYFGPGTRLTVL.

This clone has a handful of counts. V and J are TRBV4-1 and TRBJ2-3; 8 positions match TRBD1. Unmatched junction bases numbered 5, after V lost 1 base and J lost 2 bases. CDR3 length equals 16 residues. Per germline, CDR1 MGHRA and CDR2 YSYEKL. CDR3 region: CASSQGNRGSTDTQYF. CDR3 DNA sequence: TGCGCCAGCAGCCAAGGGAACAGGGGGTCCACAGATACGCAGTATTTT.